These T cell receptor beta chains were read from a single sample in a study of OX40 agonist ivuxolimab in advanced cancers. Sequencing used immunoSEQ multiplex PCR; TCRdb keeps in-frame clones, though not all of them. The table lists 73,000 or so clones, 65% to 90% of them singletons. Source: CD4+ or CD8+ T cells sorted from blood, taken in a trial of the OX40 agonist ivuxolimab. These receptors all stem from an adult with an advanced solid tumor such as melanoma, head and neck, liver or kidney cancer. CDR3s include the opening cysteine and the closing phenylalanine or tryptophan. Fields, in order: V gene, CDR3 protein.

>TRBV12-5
CASGEGDSLIF
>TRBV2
CASKGGQGPYEQYF
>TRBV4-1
CASSQVRGRGDTQYF
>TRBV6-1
CASSPRLAATQYF
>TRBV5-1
CASSLEGASGEQFF
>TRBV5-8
CASTTGGGYSNQPQHF
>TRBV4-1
CASSQTGFTEAFF
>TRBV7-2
CASIVDPHYADTQYF
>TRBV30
CAWTLWGTGELFF
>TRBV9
CATSRAPNEKLFF
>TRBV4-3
CASSPRLVADYGYTF
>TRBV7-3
CASSPLTRGSYNEQFF
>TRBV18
CASSPDITLSYEQYF
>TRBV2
CAGRRDSYYNEQFF
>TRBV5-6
CASSSQGPRTVVGNQPQHF
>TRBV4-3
CASSPVWAQVFSNVLTF
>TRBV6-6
CASSPQASSGNTIYF
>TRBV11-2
CASSLYRDSSYEQYF
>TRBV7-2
CASSLAMGARDGNTIYF
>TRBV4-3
CASSQAGILNTEAFF